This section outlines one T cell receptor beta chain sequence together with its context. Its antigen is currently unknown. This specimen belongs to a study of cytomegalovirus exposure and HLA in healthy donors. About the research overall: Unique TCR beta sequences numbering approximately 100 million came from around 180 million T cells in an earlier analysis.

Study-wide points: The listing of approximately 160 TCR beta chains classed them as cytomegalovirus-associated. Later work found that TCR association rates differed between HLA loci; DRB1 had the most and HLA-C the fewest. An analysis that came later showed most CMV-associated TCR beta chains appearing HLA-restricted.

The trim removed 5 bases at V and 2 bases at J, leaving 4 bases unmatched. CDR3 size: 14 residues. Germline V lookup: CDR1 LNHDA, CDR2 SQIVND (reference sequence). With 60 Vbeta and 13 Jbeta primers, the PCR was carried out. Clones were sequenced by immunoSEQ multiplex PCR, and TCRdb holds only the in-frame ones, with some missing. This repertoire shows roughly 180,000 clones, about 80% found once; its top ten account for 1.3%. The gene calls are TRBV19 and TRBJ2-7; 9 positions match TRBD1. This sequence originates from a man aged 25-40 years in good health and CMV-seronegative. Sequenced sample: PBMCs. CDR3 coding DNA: TGTGCCAGTAGTCTGGGACAGGGCCCCTACGAGCAGTACTTC. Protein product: CASSLGQGPYEQYF. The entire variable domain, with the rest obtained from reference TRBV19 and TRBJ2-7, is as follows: DGGITQSPKYLFRKEGQNVTLSCEQNLNHDAMYWYRQDPGQGLRLIYYSQIVNDFQKGDIAEGYSVSREKKESFPLTVTSAQKNPTAFYLCASSLGQGPYEQYFGPGTRLTVT.